A single sample is the source of the 29 T cell receptor beta chains below, sequenced in a study of shared clonotypes between healthy human individuals (dated by TCRdb to about 2020). Receptors were amplified or captured by the immunoSEQ multiplex PCR assay. Drawn from immuneACCESS, this table holds only the in-frame rearrangements with V and J called that TCRdb kept. Clones are partly lost; checked studies trace under half to an unresolved V gene and leave the rest unexplained. For this sample there are under 200,000 clones; approximately 92% appear just once. The ten largest clones capture around 0.067% of the sample. The sequenced sample consisted of naive CD4+ T cells sorted from blood. The cell subset or site label corresponds to: CD45RA+ positively selected. All receptors derive from a woman in her 30s in good health.

The rearrangement links TRBV5-1 to TRBJ2-5; 10 bases fit TRBD1. The CDR3 consists of 15 residues. Germline-derived CDR1 and CDR2 are SGHRS and YFSETQ. The junction had 4 bases not matched to a gene; V was cut back by 0 bases and J by 5 bases. The CDR3 here is CASSLGQGAPETQYF. In DNA form, the CDR3 reads TGCGCCAGCAGCTTGGGACAGGGGGCGCCGGAGACCCAGTACTTC.

The V and J genes are TRBV9 and TRBJ2-1; D gene ambiguous. This CDR3 has 14 residues. In germline, CDR1 is SGDLS, CDR2 YYNGEE. V was cut by 0 bases and J by 2 bases, with 6 bases left in between. CDR3 amino acids: CASSVGRAYNEQFF. The CDR3 region has the DNA TGTGCCAGCAGCGTAGGGCGCGCCTACAATGAGCAGTTCTTC.

This rearrangement joins TRBV28 to TRBJ1-1; D is unclear. Germline loops: CDR1 MDHEN, CDR2 SYDVKM. This CDR3 has 11 residues. Trimming pared 6 bases from V and 3 bases from J, leaving 5 bases between. This chain's CDR3 is CASRSDTEAFF. In DNA form, the CDR3 reads TGTGCCAGCAGGAGTGACACTGAAGCTTTCTTT.

V gene TRBV7-9 combines with J gene TRBJ2-3, with 8 bases lining up with TRBD2. CDR3 length: 16 residues. V shed 3 bases, J shed 0 bases, and the junction held 5 bases outside the gene matches. CDR1 and CDR2 from the germline V gene are SEHNR and FQNEAQ (reference sequence). CDR3 sequence: CASSFGLADSTDTQYF. The CDR3 region has the DNA TGTGCCAGCAGCTTTGGACTAGCCGATAGCACAGATACGCAGTATTTT.

This chain uses TRBV6-5 with TRBJ2-7; D is unclear. The CDR3 covers 14 residues. Germline loops: CDR1 MNHEY, CDR2 SVGAGI. Between the trimmed V and J ends, which lost 2 bases and 0 bases, there was a span of 8 bases. The CDR3 loop is CASSYNRDSYEQYF. The CDR3 DNA reads as TGTGCCAGCAGTTACAATAGGGACTCCTACGAGCAGTACTTC.

The gene calls are TRBV7-8 and TRBJ2-4, with D perhaps TRBD1 or TRBD2 (7 bases each). This CDR3 has 16 residues. From germline, CDR1 is SGHVS and CDR2 FQNEAQ. V was shortened by 5 bases and J by 3 bases, with 17 bases between the two germline ends. CDR3 in amino acids: CASSAGGVSGKNIQYF. CDR3 DNA sequence: TGTGCCAGCAGCGCAGGGGGGGTTAGCGGCAAAAACATTCAGTACTTC.

The chain has TRBV19 and TRBJ2-5; 8 nucleotides match TRBD1. The tail of the sequence fits TRBJ2-7 better, so the J call may be wrong. This CDR3 spans 14 amino acids. CDR1 LNHDA and CDR2 SQIVND come from the germline V gene (reference sequence). CDR3 coding DNA: TGTGCCAGTAGTCCCGGGACAGGCGACTACGAGCAGTACTTC. Protein sequence: CASSPGTGDYEQYF.

This clone was observed a few times. The V gene is TRBV4-2, the J gene TRBJ1-2, with D perhaps TRBD1 (5 bases). V dropped 3 bases and J dropped 3 bases, with 8 bases sitting between them. This CDR3 has 13 amino acids. CDR1 is LGHNA and CDR2 is YNFKEQ in the germline V gene. As DNA, the CDR3 is TGTGCCAGCAGCCACGACAGCTACTATGGCTACACCTTC. It translates to CASSHDSYYGYTF.

The rearrangement uses TRBV5-1 and TRBJ2-7; possibly TRBD2 for D (6 bases). There are 14 residues in the CDR3. Between the trimmed V and J ends, which lost 3 bases and 3 bases, there was a span of 13 bases. The germline V gene encodes CDR1 SGHRS and CDR2 YFSETQ. DNA of the CDR3: TGCGCCAGCAGCTGGACGCGGGATAACTACGAGCAGTACTTC. Translating it yields CASSWTRDNYEQYF.

This clone has just one count. The genes are TRBV5-1 and TRBJ2-7; 10 bases are shared with TRBD1. Losses at the gene ends were 4 bases for V and 1 base for J; bases not matched to a gene: 5. The CDR3 has 15 residues. Germline CDR1 SGHRS, CDR2 YFSETQ. The CDR3 DNA follows: TGCGCCAGCAGCAAATGGACAGGGGGTTCCTACGAGCAGTACTTC. Translation: CASSKWTGGSYEQYF.

This chain connects TRBV5-4 to TRBJ2-1; unclear D gene. Germline assignment: CDR1 SGHNT and CDR2 YYREEE (reference sequence). V was clipped by 0 bases and J by 1 base, with 11 bases between them. The CDR3 sequence is 16 residues long. The CDR3 coding sequence is TGTGCCAGCAGCTTGGTTTCCCGCGGTTCCTACAATGAGCAGTTCTTC. This sequence encodes CASSLVSRGSYNEQFF. Based on the CDR3 plus reference TRBV5-4 and TRBJ2-1, the full variable domain is ETGVTQSPTHLIKTRGQQVTLRCSSQSGHNTVSWYQQALGQGPQFIFQYYREEENGRGNFPPRFSGLQFPNYSSELNVNALELDDSALYLCASSLVSRGSYNEQFFGPGTRLTVL.

This sequence joins TRBV14 and TRBJ2-2; perhaps TRBD2 as D (6 bases). There are 17 residues in the CDR3. Trimming stripped 4 bases from V and 5 bases from J, with 20 bases between. The germline V gene encodes CDR1 SGHDN and CDR2 FVKESK. CDR3: CASSRTYGTPRTGELFF. The CDR3 DNA is TGTGCCAGCAGCCGAACTTACGGGACTCCTAGAACCGGGGAGCTGTTTTTT.

The chain recombines TRBV10-1 with TRBJ2-5; 10 bases match TRBD2. J lost 4 bases, V lost 2 bases, and 1 base had no gene match. The CDR3 is made up of 14 amino acids. Germline values: CDR1 WNHNN, CDR2 SYGVQD (reference sequence). Here the CDR3 reads CASSEGTSAETQYF. CDR3 nucleotides: TGCGCCAGCAGTGAGGGGACTAGCGCAGAGACCCAGTACTTC.

The chain has TRBV28 and TRBJ1-2, with 9 bases aligning to TRBD1. The germline V gene encodes CDR1 MDHEN and CDR2 SYDVKM. After removal of 6 bases from V and 2 bases from J, the junction contained 7 bases not matched to a gene. The CDR3 loop spans 15 amino acids. The CDR3 here is CASSRGQGVNYGYTF. The CDR3 region has the DNA TGTGCCAGCAGCCGGGGACAGGGAGTCAACTATGGCTACACCTTC.

This clone came up once. The gene calls are TRBV27 and TRBJ1-2, with 11 positions matching TRBD1. This CDR3 has 15 amino acids. V trimming: 5 bases; J trimming: 5 bases; junction bases outside the gene matches: 7. Germline V gives CDR1 MNHEY, CDR2 SMNVEV (reference sequence). CDR3 nucleotides: TGTGCCAGCAGTCTAGGACAGGGGGCGCCGTATGGCTACACCTTC. It codes for CASSLGQGAPYGYTF.

V and J are TRBV15 and TRBJ2-7; TRBD2 matches at 7 bases. The CDR3 sequence is 16 residues long. The J segment lost 3 bases and the V segment lost 1 base, leaving 9 bases of the junction unmatched. Germline V CDR1 and CDR2: LNHNV, YYDKDF (reference sequence). The CDR3 protein is CATSRGGRVGDYEQYF. CDR3 in DNA: TGTGCCACCAGCAGAGGTGGGAGGGTAGGTGACTACGAGCAGTACTTC.

The chain has TRBV7-9 and TRBJ2-6; D unclear. CDR3 size: 15 residues. Germline V gene data show CDR1 as SEHNR and CDR2 as FQNEAQ (reference sequence). Trimming removed 2 bases at V and 0 bases at J, with 5 bases between. The DNA of the CDR3 is TGTGCCAGCAGCTTATCAGGCTCTGGGGCCAACGTCCTGACTTTC. It is translated as CASSLSGSGANVLTF.

The genes are TRBV9 and TRBJ1-4; D is unclear. Per the germline V gene, CDR1 is SGDLS and CDR2 is YYNGEE. This CDR3 region has 16 residues. Trimming cost V 0 bases and J 3 bases, with 12 bases left between them. CDR3 nucleotide sequence: TGTGCCAGCAGCGTAGGGATGGTATCGGCTAATGAAAAACTGTTTTTT. This translates into CASSVGMVSANEKLFF.

As for this clone: Compared with germline, one end of the junction differs, possibly owing to a read error. The chain is built from TRBV28 and TRBJ2-7, with 11 bases fitting TRBD1. Looked up from germline, CDR1 is MDHEN and CDR2 is SYDVKM. The length of the CDR3 is 14 residues. CDR3: CASSSRDRGGKPSF. The CDR3 nucleotides are TGTGCCAGCAGTTCCCGGGACAGGGGGGGGAAGCCCTCGTTC. Supplemented by reference TRBV28 and TRBJ2-7, the full variable domain reads DVKVTQSSRYLVKRTGEKVFLECVQDMDHENMFWYRQDPGLGLRLIYFSYDVKMKEKGDIPEGYSVSREKKERFSLILESASTNQTSMYLCASSSRDRGGKPSFGPGTRLTVT.

The chain links TRBV18 to TRBJ1-3, with D perhaps matching TRBD1 (5 bases). Per germline, CDR1 KGHSH and CDR2 LQKENI. V lost 5 bases and J 0 bases, leaving 17 bases between the germline ends. This CDR3 comprises 17 residues. Here the CDR3 reads CASSSMREGSSGNTIYF. In nucleotides, the CDR3 is TGTGCCAGCTCAAGCATGAGGGAGGGGAGCTCTGGAAACACCATATATTTT.

The J gene is TRBJ2-2, the V gene TRBV5-1, with 10 nucleotides matching TRBD2. V was clipped by 4 bases and J by 4 bases; unmatched bases: 4. In germline, CDR1 is SGHRS, CDR2 YFSETQ. There are 15 residues in the CDR3. This CDR3 is CASSALAGATGELFF. The CDR3 DNA follows: TGCGCCAGCAGCGCCCTAGCGGGAGCCACCGGGGAGCTGTTTTTT.

This clone was seen just once. The gene calls are TRBV7-8 and TRBJ2-7; 10 bases fit TRBD2. V was clipped by 4 bases and J by 6 bases; unmatched bases: 6. In germline, CDR1 is SGHVS, CDR2 FQNEAQ. This CDR3 is 14 amino acids long. The CDR3 bases are TGTGCCAGCAGCTCCGTAGCGGGAGGCCTCGAGCAGTACTTC. It is translated as CASSSVAGGLEQYF. Complete variable domain (other parts from reference TRBV7-8 and TRBJ2-7): GAGVSQSPRYKVAKRGQDVALRCDPISGHVSLFWYQQALGQGPEFLTYFQNEAQLDKSGLPSDRFFAERPEGSVSTLKIQRTQQEDSAVYLCASSSVAGGLEQYFGPGTRLTVT.

J is TRBJ1-2 and V is TRBV6-5; D ambiguous. The CDR3 is made up of 13 amino acids. V lost 6 bases and J 3 bases, leaving 11 bases between the germline ends. The germline CDR1 and CDR2 sequences are MNHEY and SVGAGI. CDR3 protein: CASSLDGDYGYTF. As DNA, the CDR3 is TGTGCCAGCAGCCTAGACGGAGACTATGGCTACACCTTC.

The V gene is TRBV2, the J gene TRBJ2-5; 7 bases map to TRBD2. The DNA matches TRBJ2-7 better at its end, which makes the J call doubtful. Germline loops: CDR1 SNHLY, CDR2 FYNNEI. The CDR3 extends over 14 amino acids. DNA for the CDR3: TGTGCCAGCAGGGGGGACTACTTCTCCTACGAGCAGTACTTC. It is translated as CASRGDYFSYEQYF.

This clone has only one observation. This rearrangement joins TRBV18 to TRBJ1-3; D is ambiguous. V lost 3 bases to trimming and J lost 0 bases, with 12 bases between them. Per the germline V gene, CDR1 is KGHSH and CDR2 is LQKENI. This CDR3 contains 16 residues. CDR3 protein: CASSPPGTLSGNTIYF. DNA of the CDR3: TGTGCCAGCTCACCGCCGGGTACACTCTCTGGAAACACCATATATTTT. The full variable domain, completed using reference TRBV18 and TRBJ1-3, is NAGVMQNPRHLVRRRGQEARLRCSPMKGHSHVYWYRQLPEEGLKFMVYLQKENIIDESGMPKERFSAEFPKEGPSILRIQQVVRGDSAAYFCASSPPGTLSGNTIYFGEGSWLTVV.

The V and J genes are TRBV28 and TRBJ1-2; D is uncertain. Germline loops: CDR1 MDHEN, CDR2 SYDVKM. The CDR3 contains 15 residues. Trimming pared 6 bases from V and 0 bases from J, leaving 14 bases between. CDR3 amino acids: CASRAGGVTNYGYTF. The CDR3 DNA is TGTGCCAGCAGGGCGGGCGGGGTTACTAACTATGGCTACACCTTC.

The chain joins TRBV19 to TRBJ2-1, with D possibly TRBD2 on 6 matching bases. The CDR3 runs to 12 residues. The germline gives CDR1 LNHDA, CDR2 SQIVND (reference sequence). Trimming left V 4 bases short and J 9 bases short, with 10 bases between. CDR3 protein: CASSRLGGEQFF. CDR3 in DNA: TGTGCCAGTAGTAGGTTGGGAGGTGAGCAGTTCTTC. Full variable domain (missing parts from reference TRBV19 and TRBJ2-1): DGGITQSPKYLFRKEGQNVTLSCEQNLNHDAMYWYRQDPGQGLRLIYYSQIVNDFQKGDIAEGYSVSREKKESFPLTVTSAQKNPTAFYLCASSRLGGEQFFGPGTRLTVL.

The chain carries TRBV19 and TRBJ2-4; D perhaps matches TRBD1 (6 bases). V was pared by 3 bases and J by 8 bases, with 17 bases between. The CDR3 is 15 amino acids. Per germline, CDR1 LNHDA and CDR2 SQIVND (reference sequence). The CDR3: CASSIPSQGMDIQYF. In DNA, the CDR3 is TGTGCCAGTAGTATCCCCTCTCAGGGGATGGACATTCAGTACTTC.

CDR3 bases: TGTGCCAGCAGCATGGACAGTACTAACTATGGCTACACCTTC. Translation: CASSMDSTNYGYTF. V is TRBV28 and J is TRBJ1-2; D is perhaps TRBD1 (6 bases). This CDR3 is built from 14 residues. V lost 6 bases, J lost 0 bases, and 11 bases lay in between. Germline lookup yields CDR1 MDHEN and CDR2 SYDVKM.